This T cell receptor beta chain comes out of a study of human versus mouse CDR3 diversity and MHC coevolution. As for this clone: Different DNA sequences within this sample yield the same CDR3.

This CDR3 spans 11 amino acids. CDR1 is MDHEN and CDR2 is SYDVKM in the germline V gene. Between the trimmed V and J ends, which lost 7 bases and 4 bases, there was a span of 8 bases. The method was immunoSEQ multiplex PCR; TCRdb's version includes in-frame clones alone and lacks a portion of them. The table lists some 82,000 clones, around 95% of them singletons. The receptor was isolated from a person aged 30 to 69 in good health. The chain couples TRBV28 to TRBJ2-7; a weak D match, TRBD2 (5 bases). Sequencing was carried out using naive CD4+ T cells from blood. Subset of the sample: CD45RO-negative CD62L-positive naive CD4 T cells. CDR3 DNA sequence: TGTGCCAGCACCACGGGATACGAGCAGTACTTC. Translating gives CASTTGYEQYF.